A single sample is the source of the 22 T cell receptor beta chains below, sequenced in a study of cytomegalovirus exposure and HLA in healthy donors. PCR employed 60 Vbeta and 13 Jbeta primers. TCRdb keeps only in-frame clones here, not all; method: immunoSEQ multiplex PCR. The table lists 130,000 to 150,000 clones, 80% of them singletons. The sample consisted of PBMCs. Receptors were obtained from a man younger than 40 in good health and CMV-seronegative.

The CDR3, as DNA: TGTGCCAGCAGCCCCCAGGGGCAGGGGGACGAGCAGTACTTC. As protein: CASSPQGQGDEQYF. The chain couples TRBV7-9 to TRBJ2-7, with 7 bases aligning to TRBD1. The trim removed 5 bases at V and 5 bases at J, leaving 9 bases unmatched. There are 14 residues in the CDR3. Germline CDR1 is SEHNR and CDR2 is FQNEAQ (reference sequence).

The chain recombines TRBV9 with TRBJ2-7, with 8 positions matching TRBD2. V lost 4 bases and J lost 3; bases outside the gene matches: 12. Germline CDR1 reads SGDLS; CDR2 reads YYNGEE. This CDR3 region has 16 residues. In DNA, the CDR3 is TGTGCCAGCAGCCCCTCTTCTGCGGGGGGATTCTACGAGCAGTACTTC. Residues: CASSPSSAGGFYEQYF.

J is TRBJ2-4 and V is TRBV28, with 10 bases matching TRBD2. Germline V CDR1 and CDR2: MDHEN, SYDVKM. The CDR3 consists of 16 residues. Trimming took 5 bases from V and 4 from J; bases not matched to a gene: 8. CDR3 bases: TGTGCCAGCAGTACCGCTTCGACTAGCGGGAAAAACATTCAGTACTTC. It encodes CASSTASTSGKNIQYF.

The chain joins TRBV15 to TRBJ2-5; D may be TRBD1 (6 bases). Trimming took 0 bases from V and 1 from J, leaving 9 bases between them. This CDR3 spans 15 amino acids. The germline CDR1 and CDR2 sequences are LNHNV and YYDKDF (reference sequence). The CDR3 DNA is TGTGCCACCAGCAGAGAAGGACAGATCCAAGAGACCCAGTACTTC. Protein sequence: CATSREGQIQETQYF.

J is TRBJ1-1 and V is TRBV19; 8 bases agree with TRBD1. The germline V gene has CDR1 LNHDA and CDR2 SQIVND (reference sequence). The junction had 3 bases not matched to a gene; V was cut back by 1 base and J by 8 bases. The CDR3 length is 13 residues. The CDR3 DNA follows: TGTGCCAGTAGTATAGGCAGGGGGCTAGAAGCTTTCTTT. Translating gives CASSIGRGLEAFF.

The CDR3 loop reads CASSPRLAGGWADTQYF. The CDR3, as DNA: TGTGCCAGCAGCCCGCGACTAGCGGGGGGGTGGGCAGATACGCAGTATTTT. This chain joins TRBV4-2 and TRBJ2-3, with 14 bases fitting TRBD2. The CDR3 totals 17 residues. J lost 4 bases, V lost 4 bases, and 7 bases had no gene match. CDR1 is LGHNA, CDR2 YNFKEQ, per germline.

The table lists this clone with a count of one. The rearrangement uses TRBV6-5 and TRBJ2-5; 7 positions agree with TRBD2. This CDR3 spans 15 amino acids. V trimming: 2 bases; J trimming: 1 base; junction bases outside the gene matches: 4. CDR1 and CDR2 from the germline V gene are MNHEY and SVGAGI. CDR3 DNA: TGTGCCAGCAGTTACCAGGGACTATCCCAAGAGACCCAGTACTTC. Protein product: CASSYQGLSQETQYF.

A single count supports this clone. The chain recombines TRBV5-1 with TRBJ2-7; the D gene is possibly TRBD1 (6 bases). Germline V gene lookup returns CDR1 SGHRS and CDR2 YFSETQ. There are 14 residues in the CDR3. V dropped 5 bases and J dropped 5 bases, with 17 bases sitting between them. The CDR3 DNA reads TGCGCCAGCAGTGAGGGACACCTGACTAACGAGCAGTACTTC. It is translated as CASSEGHLTNEQYF.

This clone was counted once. This CDR3 reads CASGLGQKLTGTSHTEAFF. As DNA, the CDR3 is TGTGCTAGTGGTTTGGGGCAGAAGCTGACAGGCACTTCACACACTGAAGCTTTCTTT. This chain joins TRBV12-5 and TRBJ1-1, with a tentative D call TRBD1 (6 bases). The CDR3 is 19 amino acids. V lost 1 base and J lost 3, with 24 bases in between. CDR1 is LGHNT and CDR2 is FRNRAP in the germline V gene.

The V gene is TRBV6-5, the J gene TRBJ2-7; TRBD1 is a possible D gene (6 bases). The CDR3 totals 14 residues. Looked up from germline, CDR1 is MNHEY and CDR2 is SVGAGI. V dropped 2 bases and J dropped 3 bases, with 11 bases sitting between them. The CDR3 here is CASSYATGYYEQYF. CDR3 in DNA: TGTGCCAGCAGTTACGCAACAGGGTACTACGAGCAGTACTTC.

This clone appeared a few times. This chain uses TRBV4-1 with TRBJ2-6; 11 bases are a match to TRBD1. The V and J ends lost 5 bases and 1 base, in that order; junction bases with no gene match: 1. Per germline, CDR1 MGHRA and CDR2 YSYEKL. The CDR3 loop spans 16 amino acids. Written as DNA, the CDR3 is TGCGCCAGCAGCAGGGACAGGGGGTCTGGGGCCAACGTCCTGACTTTC. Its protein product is CASSRDRGSGANVLTF.

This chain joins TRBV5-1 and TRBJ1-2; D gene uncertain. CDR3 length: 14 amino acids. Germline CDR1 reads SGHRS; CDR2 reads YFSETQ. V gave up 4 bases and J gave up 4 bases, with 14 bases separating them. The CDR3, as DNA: TGCGCCAGCAGCGTAGCTCTTGGAACCTATGGCTACACCTTC. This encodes CASSVALGTYGYTF.

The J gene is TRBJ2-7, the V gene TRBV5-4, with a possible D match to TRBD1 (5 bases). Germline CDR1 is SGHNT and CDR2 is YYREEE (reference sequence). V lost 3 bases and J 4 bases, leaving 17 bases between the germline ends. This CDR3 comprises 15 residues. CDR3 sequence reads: CASSWGGAGNYEQYF. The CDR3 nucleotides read TGTGCCAGCAGCTGGGGTGGGGCAGGGAATTACGAGCAGTACTTC. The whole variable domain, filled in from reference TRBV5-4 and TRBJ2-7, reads ETGVTQSPTHLIKTRGQQVTLRCSSQSGHNTVSWYQQALGQGPQFIFQYYREEENGRGNFPPRFSGLQFPNYSSELNVNALELDDSALYLCASSWGGAGNYEQYFGPGTRLTVT.

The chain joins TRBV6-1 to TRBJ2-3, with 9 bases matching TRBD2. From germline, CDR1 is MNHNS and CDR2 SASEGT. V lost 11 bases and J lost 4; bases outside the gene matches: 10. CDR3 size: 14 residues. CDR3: CAGAGGSGSDTQYF. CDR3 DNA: TGTGCCGGCGCGGGGGGGAGTGGGTCAGATACGCAGTATTTT.

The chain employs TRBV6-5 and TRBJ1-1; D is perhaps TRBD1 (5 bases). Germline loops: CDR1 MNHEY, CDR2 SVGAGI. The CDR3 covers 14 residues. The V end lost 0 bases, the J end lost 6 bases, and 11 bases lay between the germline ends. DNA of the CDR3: TGTGCCAGCAGTTACTCGGTCGGGGGAGCTGAAGCTTTCTTT. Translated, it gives CASSYSVGGAEAFF.

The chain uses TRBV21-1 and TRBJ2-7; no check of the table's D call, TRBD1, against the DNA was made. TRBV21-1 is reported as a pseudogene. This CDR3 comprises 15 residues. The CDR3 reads CASSTQGRISYEQYF. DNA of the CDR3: TGTGCCAGCAGCACACAGGGTCGGATTTCCTACGAGCAGTACTTC.

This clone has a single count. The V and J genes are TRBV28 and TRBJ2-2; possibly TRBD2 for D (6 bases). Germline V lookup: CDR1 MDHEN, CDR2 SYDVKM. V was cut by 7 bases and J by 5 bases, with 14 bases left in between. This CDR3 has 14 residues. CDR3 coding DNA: TGTGCCAGCAAGACTAGTGCGGCGACCGGGGAGCTGTTTTTT. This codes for CASKTSAATGELFF.

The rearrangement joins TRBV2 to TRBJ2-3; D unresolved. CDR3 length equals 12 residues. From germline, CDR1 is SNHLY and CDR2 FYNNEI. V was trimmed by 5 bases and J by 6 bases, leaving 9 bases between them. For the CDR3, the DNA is TGTGCCAGCAGTTATGACTCGGATACGCAGTATTTT. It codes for CASSYDSDTQYF. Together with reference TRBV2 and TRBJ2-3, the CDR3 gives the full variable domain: EPEVTQTPSHQVTQMGQEVILRCVPISNHLYFYWYRQILGQKVEFLVSFYNNEISEKSEIFDDQFSVERPDGSNFTLKIRSTKLEDSAMYFCASSYDSDTQYFGPGTRLTVL.

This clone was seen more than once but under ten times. Here the CDR3 reads CASSRDSISYEQYF. The DNA for the CDR3 is TGCGCCAGCAGTCGCGACAGCATATCCTACGAGCAGTACTTC. The genes are TRBV10-1 and TRBJ2-7, with D possibly matching TRBD1 (5 bases). Germline V CDR1 and CDR2: WNHNN, SYGVQD (reference sequence). V gave up 5 bases and J gave up 1 base, with 12 bases separating them. The CDR3 contains 14 residues.

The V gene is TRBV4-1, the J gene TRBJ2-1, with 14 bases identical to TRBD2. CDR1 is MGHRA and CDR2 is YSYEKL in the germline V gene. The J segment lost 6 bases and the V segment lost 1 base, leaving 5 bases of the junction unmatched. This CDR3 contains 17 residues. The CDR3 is CASSQGGLAGGANEQFF. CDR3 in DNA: TGCGCCAGCAGCCAAGGAGGACTAGCGGGGGGAGCCAATGAGCAGTTCTTC.

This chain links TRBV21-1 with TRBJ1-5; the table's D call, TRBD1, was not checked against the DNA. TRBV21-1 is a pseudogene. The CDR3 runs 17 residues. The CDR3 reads CASSHRDRGLHNQPQHF. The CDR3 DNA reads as TGTGCCAGCAGTCACCGGGACAGGGGGCTTCACAATCAGCCCCAGCATTTT.

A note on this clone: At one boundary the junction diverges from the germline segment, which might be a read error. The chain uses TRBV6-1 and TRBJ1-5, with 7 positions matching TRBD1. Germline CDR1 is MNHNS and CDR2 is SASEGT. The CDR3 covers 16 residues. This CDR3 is CASSAQPGQNNQPQNF. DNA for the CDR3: TGTGCCAGCAGTGCCCAACCGGGACAGAACAATCAGCCCCAGAATTTT.